The clone carrying this TCR beta chain showed up many times. What it binds is unknown. Other nucleotide sequences in the sample specify the same CDR3. Authors' analysis steps: For papillary thyroid cancer, a distant-metastasis classifier was constructed from CDR3 differences observed across clinicopathological groups. TCRdb re-called clones via MiXCR from the PCR reads. None of the V and J calls come from the authors' own analysis; TCRdb made them. The profile shows about 30,000 clones, around 4% of them singletons. This record comes from a study of metastatic and nonmetastatic thyroid tumors. Study-level background: Where malignant and benign thyroid patients were concerned, repertoires were compared across blood and tumor or nodule tissue. Whole-study findings and limits: In blood and tumor, TCR beta diversity was reportedly significantly higher in malignant thyroid tumors than in benign nodules.

V trimming: 5 bases; J trimming: 0 bases; junction bases outside the gene matches: 13. The CDR3 runs 18 residues. Germline CDR1 reads SGHAT; CDR2 reads FQNNGV. Until they underwent thyroid surgery, no patient had received any treatment. What was sequenced was blood. This chain connects TRBV11-2 to TRBJ2-3, with 8 nucleotides matching TRBD2. The receptor was derived from a female donor with papillary thyroid cancer or a benign thyroid nodule (not recorded which). Some clones in this sample may be carry-over from other donors' samples. The DNA for the CDR3 is TGTGCCAGCAGCACCCGGACGGGAGGGGAGCTAAGCACAGATACGCAGTATTTT. Translating it yields CASSTRTGGELSTDTQYF. Using reference TRBV11-2 and TRBJ2-3 for the parts outside the CDR3, the full variable domain is EAGVAQSPRYKIIEKRQSVAFWCNPISGHATLYWYQQILGQGPKLLIQFQNNGVVDDSQLPKDRFSAERLKGVDSTLKIQPAKLEDSAVYLCASSTRTGGELSTDTQYFGPGTRLTVL.